The 21 T cell receptor beta chains below all came from one sample that was sequenced in a study of blood T cell repertoires in COVID-19. Data came from immunoSEQ multiplex PCR; TCRdb stores just in-frame clones and leaves some out. Of approximately 170,000 clones listed, more than 85% are singletons. Sequenced material: peripheral blood. All receptors come from a woman of 80 years or more with COVID-19, enrolled during active disease.

This clone has just one count. V gene TRBV7-2 combines with J gene TRBJ1-2; D perhaps matches TRBD1 (5 bases). Trimming removed 1 base from V and 6 bases from J, with 15 bases in between. Germline CDR1 and CDR2: SGHTA and FQGNSA. This CDR3 is 15 amino acids long. CDR3 protein: CASSLGRVGGHGYTF. CDR3 nucleotide sequence: TGTGCCAGCAGCTTAGGCAGGGTGGGTGGGCATGGCTACACCTTC.

The chain carries TRBV27 and TRBJ1-1; tentative D call: TRBD1 (5 bases). The germline V gene has CDR1 MNHEY and CDR2 SMNVEV (reference sequence). V was pared by 6 bases and J by 6 bases, with 17 bases between. This CDR3 region has 14 residues. The CDR3 spells CASSGPWGRAEAFF. CDR3 sequence (DNA): TGTGCCAGCAGCGGACCCTGGGGGAGGGCTGAAGCTTTCTTT.

V gene TRBV11-2 combines with J gene TRBJ2-1; 7 bases match TRBD2. V lost 5 bases and J lost 7; bases outside the gene matches: 11. Germline values: CDR1 SGHAT, CDR2 FQNNGV. The CDR3 totals 15 residues. CDR3 amino acids: CASSLQGGSRNEQFF. CDR3 nucleotide sequence: TGTGCCAGCAGCCTTCAGGGCGGGAGTCGTAATGAGCAGTTCTTC.

The chain couples TRBV18 to TRBJ2-1, with TRBD2 as a possible D gene (5 bases). V shed 0 bases and J shed 6 bases, with 6 bases lying between them. The length of the CDR3 is 13 residues. In germline, CDR1 is KGHSH, CDR2 LQKENI. DNA of the CDR3: TGTGCCAGCTCACCACCGGGGAGCAATGAGCAGTTCTTC. This gives the protein CASSPPGSNEQFF. Full variable domain (rest looked up from reference TRBV18 and TRBJ2-1): NAGVMQNPRHLVRRRGQEARLRCSPMKGHSHVYWYRQLPEEGLKFMVYLQKENIIDESGMPKERFSAEFPKEGPSILRIQQVVRGDSAAYFCASSPPGSNEQFFGPGTRLTVL.

This clone appeared a few times. This chain joins TRBV6-5 and TRBJ2-1, with D unclear. The CDR3 is 15 residues long. Trimming took 6 bases from V and 1 from J, leaving 13 bases between them. Germline CDR1 reads MNHEY; CDR2 reads SVGAGI. The CDR3 coding sequence is TGTGCCAGCAGACCCCGCCGAACTTCCTACAATGAGCAGTTCTTC. It yields the protein CASRPRRTSYNEQFF.

The chain carries TRBV27 and TRBJ1-5, with D possibly TRBD1 on 6 matching bases. The germline gives CDR1 MNHEY, CDR2 SMNVEV (reference sequence). This CDR3 has 16 amino acids. Trimming took 0 bases from V and 7 from J, leaving 16 bases between them. CDR3 region: CASSLSGAGGRQPQHF. DNA for the CDR3: TGTGCCAGCAGTTTATCGGGGGCGGGGGGTCGGCAGCCCCAGCATTTT.

The J gene is TRBJ2-1, the V gene TRBV6-1; 9 bases map to TRBD2. The CDR3 loop spans 16 amino acids. Looked up from germline, CDR1 is MNHNS and CDR2 is SASEGT. Germline trimming cut 3 bases from V and 7 bases from J; bases unmatched to any gene: 10. The DNA of the CDR3 is TGTGCCAGCAGTGATCGTGGCGGGAGGGGCGAGAATGAGCAGTTCTTC. It is translated as CASSDRGGRGENEQFF.

The chain uses TRBV6-2 or TRBV6-3 and TRBJ2-7; D remains unclear. Germline-derived CDR1 and CDR2 are MNHEY and SVGEGT. Trimming took 2 bases from V and 0 from J, leaving 14 bases between them. The CDR3 loop spans 16 amino acids. CDR3 protein: CASSYTPRQVSYEQYF. The CDR3 nucleotides are TGTGCCAGCAGTTACACCCCTCGGCAGGTCTCCTACGAGCAGTACTTC.

The CDR3 reads CASSPVATATNEKLFF. CDR3 nucleotides: TGTGCCAGCAGCCCTGTTGCCACAGCAACTAATGAAAAACTGTTTTTT. V and J are TRBV6-2 or TRBV6-3 and TRBJ1-4, with no clear D. Germline lookup yields CDR1 MNHEY and CDR2 SVGEGT. V was cut by 6 bases and J by 0 bases, with 14 bases left in between. This CDR3 has 16 amino acids.

The rearrangement links TRBV4-3 to TRBJ2-4, with 10 bases identical to TRBD1. The CDR3 has 19 residues. The J segment lost 2 bases and the V segment lost 0 bases, leaving 10 bases of the junction unmatched. Germline V gene lookup returns CDR1 LGHNA and CDR2 YSLEER. This chain's CDR3 is CASSQDMGAGQGSKNIQYF. CDR3 nucleotides: TGCGCCAGCAGCCAAGATATGGGAGCGGGACAGGGGTCCAAAAACATTCAGTACTTC.

The chain recombines TRBV4-1 with TRBJ1-1; possibly TRBD1 for D (5 bases). The CDR3 is 15 residues long. CDR1 MGHRA and CDR2 YSYEKL come from the germline V gene. The V end lost 0 bases, the J end lost 7 bases, and 15 bases lay between the germline ends. The CDR3 reads CASSQDGAGRGEAFF. The CDR3 region has the DNA TGCGCCAGCAGCCAAGATGGAGCAGGGAGGGGTGAAGCTTTCTTT.

This rearrangement joins TRBV27 to TRBJ2-3; tentatively, D is TRBD2 (6 bases). Germline V lookup: CDR1 MNHEY, CDR2 SMNVEV (reference sequence). V dropped 4 bases and J dropped 0 bases, with 17 bases sitting between them. CDR3 length: 17 residues. The CDR3 nucleotides read TGTGCCAGCAGTTCCACGCCGGGGGTCAGGAGCACAGATACGCAGTATTTT. It yields the protein CASSSTPGVRSTDTQYF.

This clone has only a few counts. The chain carries TRBV9 and TRBJ1-2; tentatively, D is TRBD1 (6 bases). The germline CDR1 and CDR2 sequences are SGDLS and YYNGEE. CDR3 length: 15 residues. Trimming pared 4 bases from V and 7 bases from J, leaving 20 bases between. CDR3 DNA: TGTGCCAGCAGCTCGACAACAGGGCGGCGTTCTGGCTACACCTTC. It yields the protein CASSSTTGRRSGYTF.

The chain recombines TRBV5-6 with TRBJ1-1; D may be TRBD1 (6 bases). V shed 0 bases and J shed 7 bases, with 22 bases lying between them. Looked up from germline, CDR1 is SGHDT and CDR2 is YYEEEE. The CDR3 sequence is 17 residues long. CDR3 nucleotides: TGTGCCAGCAGCTTGGCCCAGGACCGGGACAAGTTGATTGAAGCTTTCTTT. This translates into CASSLAQDRDKLIEAFF.

V usage is TRBV14 and J usage is TRBJ2-5; the D gene is possibly TRBD2 (5 bases). The CDR3 runs to 17 residues. Germline V gene data show CDR1 as SGHDN and CDR2 as FVKESK. V lost 4 bases to trimming and J lost 2 bases, with 20 bases between them. The CDR3 is CASSRRLATNQQETQYF. CDR3 bases: TGTGCCAGCAGCCGGAGATTAGCGACTAACCAACAAGAGACCCAGTACTTC.

The chain links TRBV20-1 to TRBJ2-2, with TRBD1 identical over 8 bases. The germline V gene encodes CDR1 DFQATT and CDR2 SNEGSKA (reference sequence). V gave up 3 bases and J gave up 7 bases; unmatched junction bases: 13. CDR3 length: 16 amino acids. CDR3 sequence reads: CSASHPAGGESGELFF. CDR3 DNA: TGCAGTGCTAGTCATCCGGCAGGGGGCGAGAGCGGGGAGCTGTTTTTT.

The J gene is TRBJ2-2, the V gene TRBV5-4, with 8 bases that match TRBD1. The CDR3 has 16 residues. The V gene's germline CDR1 is SGHNT and CDR2 YYREEE (reference sequence). J lost 1 base, V lost 0 bases, and 2 bases had no gene match. The CDR3: CASSLAGTGNTGELFF. CDR3 sequence (DNA): TGTGCCAGCAGCTTGGCCGGGACAGGGAACACCGGGGAGCTGTTTTTT.

The rearrangement uses TRBV20-1 and TRBJ2-3; no reliable D call. There are 11 residues in the CDR3. Trimming pared 1 base from V and 5 bases from J, leaving 4 bases between. Germline V gene lookup returns CDR1 DFQATT and CDR2 SNEGSKA (reference sequence). The DNA for the CDR3 is TGCAGTGCTAGAGTTAGAGATACGCAGTATTTT. This sequence encodes CSARVRDTQYF.

This sequence joins TRBV4-3 and TRBJ1-5; 8 positions agree with TRBD1. Germline V CDR1 and CDR2: LGHNA, YSLEER. V shed 0 bases and J 6 bases; nucleotides not matched to a gene: 7. CDR3 size: 16 residues. In DNA form, the CDR3 reads TGCGCCAGCAGCCAAGATTGGGGACAGGTTTTTCAGCCCCAGCATTTT. Translating it yields CASSQDWGQVFQPQHF.

This clone was recorded a few times. Within the sample, other DNA sequences also encode this same CDR3. The chain joins TRBV6-5 to TRBJ1-3; the match to TRBD1 covers 10 bases. Germline CDR1 and CDR2: MNHEY and SVGAGI. The V and J ends lost 0 bases and 2 bases, in that order; junction bases with no gene match: 1. CDR3 length equals 16 residues. CDR3 amino acids: CASSYSGQGAGNTIYF. CDR3 nucleotides: TGTGCCAGCAGTTACTCTGGACAGGGGGCTGGAAACACCATATATTTT.

The chain carries TRBV28 and TRBJ2-7, with D possibly matching TRBD1 (6 bases). The V gene's germline CDR1 is MDHEN and CDR2 SYDVKM. Trimming stripped 9 bases from V and 2 bases from J, with 14 bases between. CDR3 length: 13 amino acids. CDR3 nucleotide sequence: TGTGCCAGTCGGACAGAGAGCCCCTACGAGCAGTACTTC. Protein product: CASRTESPYEQYF.